Described below is a single T cell receptor (beta chain) sequence and its context. These data originate in a study of T cells expressing NK-cell markers. About the study: Most of the eight sequenced donors tested HCMV-seropositive; one tested seronegative.

TCRdb re-called the 5' RACE reads and catalogs CDR3 proteins one per entry, DNA excluded. The repertoire shows 150,000 to 200,000 distinct CDR3 sequences; the top ten hold less than 20%. The germline gives CDR1 DFQATT, CDR2 SNEGSKA (reference sequence). The length of the CDR3 is 13 residues. Sequencing input: blood T cells: a sorted CD56 or NKG2C T cell subset, CD4+ or CD8+ T cells, or bulk PBMC T cells (not recorded which). This receptor was obtained from a woman between 18 and 70 years old in good health. The gene calls are TRBV20-1 and TRBJ2-3; as DNA is missing, the TRBD2 call by TCRdb cannot be tested. CDR3 sequence: CSAGLASTDTQYF.